This T cell receptor (beta chain) stems from a study of cytomegalovirus exposure and HLA in healthy donors. General study points: For most TCR beta V segments, an earlier analysis put the productive rate at about 87% or about 30% of the time. Indistinguishable V segments such as TRBV6-2 and TRBV6-3 were excluded. Under in vitro conditions, a few CMV-associated chains were confirmed as specific for CMV antigens.

This CDR3 is built from 16 residues. Germline V lookup: CDR1 SGHRS, CDR2 YFSETQ. V was clipped by 1 base and J by 6 bases; unmatched bases: 8. About this clone itself: Its target is unknown.

PCR was performed using 60 Vbeta and 13 Jbeta primers. Clones were sequenced by immunoSEQ multiplex PCR, and TCRdb holds only the in-frame ones, with some missing. The sample totals approximately 190,000 clones. V usage is TRBV5-1 and J usage is TRBJ2-1; 9 bases fit TRBD1. The clonotype originates from a boy aged 5-17 years in good health and CMV-seronegative. Sequenced sample: PBMCs. CDR3 sequence: CASSLMSGQGSNEQFF. CDR3 DNA sequence: TGCGCCAGCAGCTTGATGTCGGGACAGGGTAGCAATGAGCAGTTCTTC.